What follows are 11 T cell receptor beta chains derived from one specimen sequenced in a study of T cell responses to AZD1222 COVID-19 vaccine. Profiling relied on immunoSEQ multiplex PCR, and the TCRdb table lists in-frame clones only, not all of them. This sample yields over 100,000 clones, of which approximately 86% are seen a single time; less than 15% belongs to the top ten. Source: peripheral blood, taken on day 0 of AZD1222 vaccination. Every receptor here comes from an adult in good health.

This CDR3 reads CASSLGTGSYEQYF. The CDR3 DNA sequence: TGTGCCAGCAGCTTAGGTACTGGGTCCTACGAGCAGTACTTC. J is TRBJ2-7 and V is TRBV11-2; the D is unclear. CDR1 is SGHAT, CDR2 FQNNGV, per germline. The CDR3 runs to 14 residues. V was cut by 1 base and J by 1 base, with 8 bases left in between.

The chain carries TRBV3-1 (or the pseudogene TRBV3-2) and TRBJ2-7, with 8 bases aligning to TRBD1. The CDR3 is 15 residues long. Germline loops: CDR1 LGHDT, CDR2 YNNKEL (reference sequence). Germline trimming cut 6 bases from V and 5 bases from J; bases unmatched to any gene: 12. For the CDR3, the DNA is TGTGCCAGCAGTCGTACCGGGACAGGCCAGGACGAGCAGTACTTC. Protein sequence: CASSRTGTGQDEQYF.

The V and J genes are TRBV5-4 and TRBJ2-3; 11 nucleotides align to TRBD2. This CDR3 has 16 residues. Germline lookup yields CDR1 SGHNT and CDR2 YYREEE (reference sequence). V was clipped by 4 bases and J by 2 bases; unmatched bases: 6. In nucleotides, the CDR3 is TGTGCCAGCAGCCTGCGGACTAGCGGGTCCACAGATACGCAGTATTTT. Amino acid sequence: CASSLRTSGSTDTQYF.

About this clone: Mismatch with germline at one junction end may stem from a read error. This rearrangement joins TRBV7-6 to TRBJ2-3; 7 nucleotides agree with TRBD1. The CDR3 length is 13 residues. The germline CDR1 and CDR2 sequences are SGHVS and FNYEAQ. CDR3 residues: CASSQTGTATQYF. The CDR3 DNA sequence: TGTGCCAGCAGTCAAACCGGGACAGCTACGCAGTATTTT.

V is TRBV7-2 and J is TRBJ2-1, with D maybe TRBD2 (6 bases). Trimming took 2 bases from V and 7 from J, leaving 12 bases between them. Germline-derived CDR1 and CDR2 are SGHTA and FQGNSA. CDR3 length: 14 residues. CDR3 nucleotides: TGTGCCAGCAGCTTAAATGCGGGACTTAATGAGCAGTTCTTC. Translated, it gives CASSLNAGLNEQFF.

The rearrangement links TRBV29-1 to TRBJ1-1, with D perhaps matching TRBD1 (6 bases). The CDR3 extends over 13 amino acids. Trimming took 7 bases from V and 4 from J, leaving 16 bases between them. Germline loops: CDR1 SQVTM, CDR2 ANQGSEA. CDR3 in amino acids: CSGQDSGGTEAFF. CDR3 DNA: TGCAGCGGACAGGACAGCGGGGGCACTGAAGCTTTCTTT.

This clone occurred once. The chain joins TRBV13 to TRBJ1-2; the D is unclear. Trimming shortened V by 8 bases and J by 4 bases, and 11 bases separated the two germline ends. Germline CDR1 is PRHDT and CDR2 is FYEKMQ (reference sequence). The CDR3 totals 12 residues. The CDR3 loop reads CASHAAGYGYTF. The DNA of the CDR3 is TGTGCCAGCCATGCGGCAGGCTATGGCTACACCTTC.

This rearrangement joins TRBV7-3 to TRBJ1-1; D might be TRBD1 (6 bases). V was pared by 2 bases and J by 10 bases, with 11 bases between. This CDR3 is built from 12 residues. Germline-derived CDR1 and CDR2 are SGHTA and FQGTGA. The CDR3 spells CASSLQGSGAFF. CDR3 nucleotide sequence: TGTGCCAGCAGCTTACAGGGGAGTGGAGCTTTCTTT.

The chain employs TRBV28 and TRBJ2-7, with a possible D match to TRBD1 (5 bases). This CDR3 region has 14 residues. CDR1 MDHEN and CDR2 SYDVKM come from the germline V gene. V was trimmed by 7 bases and J by 5 bases, leaving 18 bases between them. The CDR3 DNA is TGTGCCAGCATTTCCGGGCTAGGGGTTGACGAGCAGTACTTC. Amino acid sequence: CASISGLGVDEQYF.

This clone has a count of ten or more. Other nucleotide sequences in the sample specify the same CDR3. The chain is built from TRBV4-2 and TRBJ2-3; the match to TRBD2 covers 14 bases. V gave up 1 base and J gave up 4 bases; unmatched junction bases: 1. CDR1 LGHNA and CDR2 YNFKEQ come from the germline V gene. The CDR3 runs 16 residues. The CDR3 loop is CASSQGLAGGPDTQYF. Written as DNA, the CDR3 is TGTGCCAGCAGCCAAGGACTAGCGGGAGGGCCAGATACGCAGTATTTT.

This sequence joins TRBV10-1 and TRBJ2-2, with D possibly matching TRBD1 (5 bases). Germline loops: CDR1 WNHNN, CDR2 SYGVQD (reference sequence). V lost 4 bases, J lost 1 base, and 13 bases lay in between. CDR3 size: 16 residues. The CDR3 reads CASSGIKTENTGELFF. The CDR3 DNA reads as TGCGCCAGCAGTGGGATCAAGACAGAGAACACCGGGGAGCTGTTTTTT.